This entry features one T cell receptor (beta chain) sequence. This sample is drawn from a study of shared clonotypes between healthy human individuals. This table comes from immunoSEQ multiplex PCR, and its TCRdb copy is limited to in-frame clones, with some not included. The sample has 2.3 million or so clones; about 92% are singletons. Input material: naive CD4+ T cells from PBMCs. Subset specified: CD45RA+ positively selected. This sequence was found in a man between 18 and 29 years old in good health. Some clones in this sample may be carry-over from other donors' samples.

Here the CDR3 reads CASRKERGPYNEQFF. Written as DNA, the CDR3 is TGTGCCAGCAGGAAAGAGCGGGGGCCCTACAATGAGCAGTTCTTC. This rearrangement joins TRBV2 to TRBJ2-1; 8 bases align to TRBD2. The J segment lost 2 bases and the V segment lost 6 bases, leaving 6 bases of the junction unmatched. Germline CDR1 SNHLY, CDR2 FYNNEI. This CDR3 comprises 15 residues.